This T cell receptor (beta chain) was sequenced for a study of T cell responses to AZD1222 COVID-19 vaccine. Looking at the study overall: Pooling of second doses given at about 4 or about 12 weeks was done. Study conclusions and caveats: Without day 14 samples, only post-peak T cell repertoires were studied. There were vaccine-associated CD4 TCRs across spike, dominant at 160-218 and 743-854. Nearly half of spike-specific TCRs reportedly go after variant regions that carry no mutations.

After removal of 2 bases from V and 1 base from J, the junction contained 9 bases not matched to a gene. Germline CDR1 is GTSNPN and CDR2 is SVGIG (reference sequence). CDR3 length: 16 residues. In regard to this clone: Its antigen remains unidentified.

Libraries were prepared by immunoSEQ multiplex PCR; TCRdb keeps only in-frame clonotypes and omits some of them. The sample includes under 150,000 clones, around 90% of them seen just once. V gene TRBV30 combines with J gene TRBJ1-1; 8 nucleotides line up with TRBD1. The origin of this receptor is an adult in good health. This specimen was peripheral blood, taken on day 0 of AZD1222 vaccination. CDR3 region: CAWSRGRGLGNTEAFF. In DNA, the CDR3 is TGTGCCTGGAGTCGAGGCAGGGGGCTGGGGAACACTGAAGCTTTCTTT.